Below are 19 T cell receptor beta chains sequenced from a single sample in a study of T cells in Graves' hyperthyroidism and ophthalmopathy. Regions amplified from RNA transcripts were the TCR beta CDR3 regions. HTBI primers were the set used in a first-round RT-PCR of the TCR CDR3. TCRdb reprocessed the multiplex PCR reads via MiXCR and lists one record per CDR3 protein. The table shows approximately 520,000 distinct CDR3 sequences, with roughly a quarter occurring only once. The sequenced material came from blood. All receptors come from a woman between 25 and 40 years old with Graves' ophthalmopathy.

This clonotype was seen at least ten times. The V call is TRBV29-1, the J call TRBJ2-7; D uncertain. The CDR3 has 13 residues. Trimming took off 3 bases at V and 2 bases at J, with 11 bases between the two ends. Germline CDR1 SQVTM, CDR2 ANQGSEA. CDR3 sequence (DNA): TGCAGCGTTGAGACGGGTTTACCCTACGAGCAGTACTTC. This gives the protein CSVETGLPYEQYF.

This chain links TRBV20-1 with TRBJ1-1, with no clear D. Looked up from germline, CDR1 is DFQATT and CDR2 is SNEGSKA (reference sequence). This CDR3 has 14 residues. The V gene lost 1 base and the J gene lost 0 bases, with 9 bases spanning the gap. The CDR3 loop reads CSARAQTMNTEAFF. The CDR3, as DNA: TGCAGTGCTAGAGCTCAGACTATGAACACTGAAGCTTTCTTT.

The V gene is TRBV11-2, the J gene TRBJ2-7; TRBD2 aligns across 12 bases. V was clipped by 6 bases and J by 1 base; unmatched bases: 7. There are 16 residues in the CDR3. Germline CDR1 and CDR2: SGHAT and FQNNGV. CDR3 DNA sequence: TGTGCCAGCAGTCACATCCTAGCGGGAGGGTCCTACGAGCAGTACTTC. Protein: CASSHILAGGSYEQYF.

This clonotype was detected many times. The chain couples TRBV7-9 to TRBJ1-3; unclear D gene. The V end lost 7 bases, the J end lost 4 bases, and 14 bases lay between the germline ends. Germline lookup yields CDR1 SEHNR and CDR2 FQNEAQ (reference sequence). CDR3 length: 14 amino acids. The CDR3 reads CASITSGSGNTIYF. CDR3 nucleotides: TGTGCCAGCATCACTAGTGGATCCGGAAACACCATATATTTT.

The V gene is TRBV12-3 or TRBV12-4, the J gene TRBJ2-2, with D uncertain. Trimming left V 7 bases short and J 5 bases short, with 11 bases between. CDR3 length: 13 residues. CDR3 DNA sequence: TGTGCCAGCACCATTCATTCAACCGGGGAGCTGTTTTTT. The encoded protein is CASTIHSTGELFF.

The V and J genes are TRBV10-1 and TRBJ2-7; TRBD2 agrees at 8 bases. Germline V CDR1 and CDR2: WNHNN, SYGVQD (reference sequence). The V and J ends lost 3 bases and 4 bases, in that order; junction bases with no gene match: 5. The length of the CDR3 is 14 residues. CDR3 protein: CASSDLASGYEQYF. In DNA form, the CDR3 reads TGCGCCAGCAGTGATTTGGCTAGCGGGTACGAGCAGTACTTC.

The CDR3 here is CASSQGGVAGRQILAKNIQYF. The CDR3 nucleotides read TGCGCCAGCAGCCAAGGAGGGGTAGCGGGACGCCAAATCCTAGCCAAAAACATTCAGTACTTC. This chain joins TRBV4-1 and TRBJ2-4; TRBD2 matches at 8 bases. The V segment lost 1 base and the J segment 0 bases; nucleotides outside the gene matches: 17. Germline CDR1 is MGHRA and CDR2 is YSYEKL. The CDR3 consists of 21 residues.

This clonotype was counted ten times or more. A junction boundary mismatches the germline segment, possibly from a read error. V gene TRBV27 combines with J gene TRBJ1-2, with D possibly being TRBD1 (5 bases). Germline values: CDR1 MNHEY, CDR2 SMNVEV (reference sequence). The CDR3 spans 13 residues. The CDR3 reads CASSLQGLFGYAF. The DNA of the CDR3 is TGTGCCAGCAGTTTACAGGGACTGTTCGGCTACGCCTTC.

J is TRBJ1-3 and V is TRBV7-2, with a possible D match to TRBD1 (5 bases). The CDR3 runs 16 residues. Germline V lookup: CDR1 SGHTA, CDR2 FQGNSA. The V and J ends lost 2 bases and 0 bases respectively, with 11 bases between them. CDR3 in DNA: TGTGCCAGCAGCTTATCGAGGGGTTTCTCTGGAAACACCATATATTTT. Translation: CASSLSRGFSGNTIYF.

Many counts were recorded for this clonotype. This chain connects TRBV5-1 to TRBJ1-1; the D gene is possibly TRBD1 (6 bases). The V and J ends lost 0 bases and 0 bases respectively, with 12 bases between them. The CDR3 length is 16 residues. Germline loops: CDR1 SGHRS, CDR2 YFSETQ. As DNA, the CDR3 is TGCGCCAGCAGCTTGGCGGTGGGGGGCATGAACACTGAAGCTTTCTTT. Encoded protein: CASSLAVGGMNTEAFF.

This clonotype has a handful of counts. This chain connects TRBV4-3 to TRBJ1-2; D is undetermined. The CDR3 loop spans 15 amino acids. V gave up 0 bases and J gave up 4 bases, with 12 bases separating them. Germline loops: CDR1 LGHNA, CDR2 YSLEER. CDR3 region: CASSQDPVQPYGYTF. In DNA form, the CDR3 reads TGCGCCAGCAGCCAAGACCCAGTACAGCCCTATGGCTACACCTTC.

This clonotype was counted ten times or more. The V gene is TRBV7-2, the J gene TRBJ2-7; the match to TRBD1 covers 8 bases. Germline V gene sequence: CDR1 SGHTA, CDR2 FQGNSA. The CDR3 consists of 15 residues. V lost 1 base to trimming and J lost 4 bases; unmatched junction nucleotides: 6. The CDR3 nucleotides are TGTGCCAGCAGCTTAGGGGGACAGGAGAATTACGAGCAGTACTTC. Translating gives CASSLGGQENYEQYF.

The CDR3 sequence is CASSQGQGSYTF. The CDR3 region has the DNA TGTGCCAGCAGCCAGGGACAGGGGAGCTACACCTTC. This sequence joins TRBV6-2 or TRBV6-3 and TRBJ1-2, with TRBD1 matching 10 bases. V was pared by 6 bases and J by 9 bases, with 4 bases of the junction left unmatched. The CDR3 covers 12 residues. Germline lookup yields CDR1 MNHEY and CDR2 SVGEGT.

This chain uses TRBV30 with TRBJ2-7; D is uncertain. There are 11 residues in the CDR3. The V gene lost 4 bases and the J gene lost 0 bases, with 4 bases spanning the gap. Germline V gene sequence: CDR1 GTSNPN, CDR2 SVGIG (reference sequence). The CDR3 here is CAWTDSYEQYF. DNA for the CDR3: TGTGCCTGGACAGACTCCTACGAGCAGTACTTC.

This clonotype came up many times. In DNA, the CDR3 is TGTGCCAGCGGGGAAACGGGGACAGCTTCGTACCAAGAGACCCAGTACTTC. This translates into CASGETGTASYQETQYF. The V call is TRBV28, the J call TRBJ2-5, with TRBD1 identical over 7 bases. V dropped 8 bases and J dropped 0; count of bases not matched to a gene: 15. The CDR3 sequence is 17 residues long. The germline V gene encodes CDR1 MDHEN and CDR2 SYDVKM.

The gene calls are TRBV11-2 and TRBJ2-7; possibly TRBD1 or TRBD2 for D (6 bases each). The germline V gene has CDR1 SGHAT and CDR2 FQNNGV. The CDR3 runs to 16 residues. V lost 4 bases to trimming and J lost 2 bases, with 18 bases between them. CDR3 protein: CASSSLRGQGPYEQYF. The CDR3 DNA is TGTGCCAGCAGCTCTCTTCGGGGGCAGGGGCCCTACGAGCAGTACTTC.

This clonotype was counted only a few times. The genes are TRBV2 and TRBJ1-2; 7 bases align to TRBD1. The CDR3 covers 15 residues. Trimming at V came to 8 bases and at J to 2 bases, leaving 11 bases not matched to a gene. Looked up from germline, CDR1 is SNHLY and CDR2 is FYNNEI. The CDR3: CASDQYGTANYGYTF. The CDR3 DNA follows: TGTGCCAGCGACCAATATGGGACAGCAAACTATGGCTACACCTTC.

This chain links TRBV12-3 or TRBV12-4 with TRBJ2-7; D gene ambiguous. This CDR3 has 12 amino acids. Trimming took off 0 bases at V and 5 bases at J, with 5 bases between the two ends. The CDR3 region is CASSLAWDEQYF. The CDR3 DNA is TGTGCCAGCAGTTTAGCGTGGGACGAGCAGTACTTC.

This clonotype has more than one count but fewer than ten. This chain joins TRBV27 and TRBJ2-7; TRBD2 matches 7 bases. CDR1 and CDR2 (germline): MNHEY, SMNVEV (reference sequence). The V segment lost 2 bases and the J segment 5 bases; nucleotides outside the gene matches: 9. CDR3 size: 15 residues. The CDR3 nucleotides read TGTGCCAGCAGTTTAAATCCTAGCGGTGAGCACGAGCAGTACTTC. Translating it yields CASSLNPSGEHEQYF.